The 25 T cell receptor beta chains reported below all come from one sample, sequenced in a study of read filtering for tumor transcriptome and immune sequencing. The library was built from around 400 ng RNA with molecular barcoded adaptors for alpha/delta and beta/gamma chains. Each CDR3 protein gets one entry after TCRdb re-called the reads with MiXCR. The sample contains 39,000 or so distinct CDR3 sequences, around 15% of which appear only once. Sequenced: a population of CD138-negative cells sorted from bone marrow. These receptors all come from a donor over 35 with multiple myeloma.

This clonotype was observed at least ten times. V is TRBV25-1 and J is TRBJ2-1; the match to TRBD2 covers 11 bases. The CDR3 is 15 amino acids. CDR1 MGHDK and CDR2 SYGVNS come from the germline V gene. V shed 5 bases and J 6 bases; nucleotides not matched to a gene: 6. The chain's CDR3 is CASSYSLAGANEQFF. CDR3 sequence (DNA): TGTGCCAGCAGTTATTCACTAGCGGGAGCCAATGAGCAGTTCTTC.

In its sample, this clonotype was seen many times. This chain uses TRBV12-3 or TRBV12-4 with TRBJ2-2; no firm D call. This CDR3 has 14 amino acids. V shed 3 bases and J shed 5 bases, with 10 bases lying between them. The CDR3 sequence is CASSFVGETGELFF. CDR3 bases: TGTGCCAGCAGTTTTGTTGGCGAAACCGGGGAGCTGTTTTTT.

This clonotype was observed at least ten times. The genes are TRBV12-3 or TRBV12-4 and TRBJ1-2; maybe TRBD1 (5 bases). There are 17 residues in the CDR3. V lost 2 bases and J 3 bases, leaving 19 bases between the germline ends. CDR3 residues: CASSLTAWGGEDYGYTF. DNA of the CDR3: TGTGCCAGCAGTTTAACTGCCTGGGGAGGGGAGGACTATGGCTACACCTTC.

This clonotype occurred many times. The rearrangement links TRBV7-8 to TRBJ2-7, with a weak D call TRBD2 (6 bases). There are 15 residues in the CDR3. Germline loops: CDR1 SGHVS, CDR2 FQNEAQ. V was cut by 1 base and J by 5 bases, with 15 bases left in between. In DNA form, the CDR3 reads TGTGCCAGCAGCTTAGTTGGAGGGAACTACGACGAGCAGTACTTC. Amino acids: CASSLVGGNYDEQYF.

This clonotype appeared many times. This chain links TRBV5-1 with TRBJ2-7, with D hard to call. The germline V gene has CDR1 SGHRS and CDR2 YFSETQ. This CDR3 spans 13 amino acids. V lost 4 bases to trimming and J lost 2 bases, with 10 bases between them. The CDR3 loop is CASSQDITYEQYF. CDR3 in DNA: TGCGCCAGCAGCCAAGACATTACCTACGAGCAGTACTTC.

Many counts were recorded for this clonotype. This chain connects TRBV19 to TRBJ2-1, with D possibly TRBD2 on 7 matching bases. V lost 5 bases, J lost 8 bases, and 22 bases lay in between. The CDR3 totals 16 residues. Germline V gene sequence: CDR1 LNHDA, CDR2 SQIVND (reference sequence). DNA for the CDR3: TGTGCCAGTAGTCCCATTGTGGGGGGGCTTTTGCATGAGCAGTTCTTC. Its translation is CASSPIVGGLLHEQFF.

The CDR3, as DNA: TGTGCCAGCAGCTTAATGGACACTCAGCAGTTCTTC. Its protein product is CASSLMDTQQFF. V usage is TRBV7-3 and J usage is TRBJ2-1; TRBD1 is a possible D gene (5 bases). Germline-derived CDR1 and CDR2 are SGHTA and FQGTGA. V gave up 1 base and J gave up 11 bases, with 9 bases separating them. The CDR3 totals 12 residues.

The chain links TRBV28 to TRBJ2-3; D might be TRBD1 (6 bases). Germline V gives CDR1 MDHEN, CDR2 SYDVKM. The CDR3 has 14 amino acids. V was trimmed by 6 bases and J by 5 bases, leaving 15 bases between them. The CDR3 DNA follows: TGTGCCAGCAGCGGGGACACCGAGTTAGATACGCAGTATTTT. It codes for CASSGDTELDTQYF. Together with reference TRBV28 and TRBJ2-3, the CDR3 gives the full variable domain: DVKVTQSSRYLVKRTGEKVFLECVQDMDHENMFWYRQDPGLGLRLIYFSYDVKMKEKGDIPEGYSVSREKKERFSLILESASTNQTSMYLCASSGDTELDTQYFGPGTRLTVL.

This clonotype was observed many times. The DNA for the CDR3 is TGTGCCAGCAGCCGAGATACACAGGACTATGGCTACACCTTC. Translating it yields CASSRDTQDYGYTF. This chain connects TRBV2 to TRBJ1-2; a possible D gene is TRBD1 (5 bases). The germline V gene encodes CDR1 SNHLY and CDR2 FYNNEI. The CDR3 consists of 14 residues. V was trimmed by 6 bases and J by 3 bases, leaving 14 bases between them.

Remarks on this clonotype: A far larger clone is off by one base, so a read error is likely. CDR3 DNA sequence: TGTGCCAGCGGCGGGGTAGCGGGAGGGTACAATGAGCAGTTCTTC. Its protein is CASGGVAGGYNEQFF. The chain carries TRBV7-9 and TRBJ2-1, with 11 nucleotides matching TRBD2. Trimming at V came to 8 bases and at J to 4 bases, leaving 7 bases not matched to a gene. This CDR3 is 15 amino acids long. The germline V gene has CDR1 SEHNR and CDR2 FQNEAQ (reference sequence).

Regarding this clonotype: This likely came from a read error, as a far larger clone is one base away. CDR3 DNA sequence: TGTGCCAGCAGCCCAACTAGATCCGCTGAAGCTCTCTTT. As protein: CASSPTRSAEALF. The chain uses TRBV6-1 and TRBJ1-1; no definite D call. This CDR3 is built from 13 residues. Germline CDR1 reads MNHNS; CDR2 reads SASEGT.

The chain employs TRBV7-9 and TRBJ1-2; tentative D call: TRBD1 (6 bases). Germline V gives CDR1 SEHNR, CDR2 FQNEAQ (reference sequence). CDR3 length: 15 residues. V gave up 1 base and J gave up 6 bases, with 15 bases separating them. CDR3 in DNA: TGTGCCAGCAGCTTAGACGAGCAGGGGCGAAATGGCTACACCTTC. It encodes CASSLDEQGRNGYTF. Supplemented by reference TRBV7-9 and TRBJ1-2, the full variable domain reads DTGVSQNPRHKITKRGQNVTFRCDPISEHNRLYWYRQTLGQGPEFLTYFQNEAQLEKSRLLSDRFSAERPKGSFSTLEIQRTEQGDSAMYLCASSLDEQGRNGYTFGSGTRLTVV.

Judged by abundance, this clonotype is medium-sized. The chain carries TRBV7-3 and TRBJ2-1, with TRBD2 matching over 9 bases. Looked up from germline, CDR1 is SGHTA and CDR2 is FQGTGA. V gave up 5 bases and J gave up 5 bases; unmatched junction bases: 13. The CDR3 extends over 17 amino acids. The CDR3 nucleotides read TGTGCCAGCAGCCACCAGATTAGCGGGAGTCCCCACAATGAGCAGTTCTTC. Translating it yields CASSHQISGSPHNEQFF.

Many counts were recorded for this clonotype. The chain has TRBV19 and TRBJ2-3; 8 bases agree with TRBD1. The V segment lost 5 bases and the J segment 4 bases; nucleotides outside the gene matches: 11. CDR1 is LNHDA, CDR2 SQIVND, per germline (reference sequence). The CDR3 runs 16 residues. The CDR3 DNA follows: TGTGCCAGTAGTCGGATAGCAGGGGGCGCGGCAGATACGCAGTATTTT. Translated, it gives CASSRIAGGAADTQYF.

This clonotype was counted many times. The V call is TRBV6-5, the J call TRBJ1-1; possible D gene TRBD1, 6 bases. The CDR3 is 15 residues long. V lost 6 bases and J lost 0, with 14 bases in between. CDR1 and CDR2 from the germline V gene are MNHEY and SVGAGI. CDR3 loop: CASRPGTPMNTEAFF. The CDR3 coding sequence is TGTGCCAGCAGACCCGGGACACCCATGAACACTGAAGCTTTCTTT.

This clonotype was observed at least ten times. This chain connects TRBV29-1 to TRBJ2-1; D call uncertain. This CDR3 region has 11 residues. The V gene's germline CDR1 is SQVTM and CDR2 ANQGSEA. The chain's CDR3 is CCPSGPDEQFF. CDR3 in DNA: TGCTGCCCTTCGGGCCCGGATGAGCAGTTCTTC.

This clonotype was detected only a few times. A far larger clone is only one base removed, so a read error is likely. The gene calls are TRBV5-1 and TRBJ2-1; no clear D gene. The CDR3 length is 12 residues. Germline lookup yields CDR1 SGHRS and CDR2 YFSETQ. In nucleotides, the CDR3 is TGTGCCAGCAGCTTAGTTAGCAATGAGCAGTTCTTC. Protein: CASSLVSNEQFF.

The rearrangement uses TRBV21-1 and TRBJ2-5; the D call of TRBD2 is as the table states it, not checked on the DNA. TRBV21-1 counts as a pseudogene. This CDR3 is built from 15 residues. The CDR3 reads CASSKKLAGEETQYF. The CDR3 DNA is TGTGCCAGCAGCAAAAAGCTAGCGGGAGAGGAGACCCAGTACTTC.

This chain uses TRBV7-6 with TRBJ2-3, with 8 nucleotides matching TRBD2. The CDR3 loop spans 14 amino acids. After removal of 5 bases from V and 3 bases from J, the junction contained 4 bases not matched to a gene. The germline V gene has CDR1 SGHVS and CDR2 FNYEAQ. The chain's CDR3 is CASSAGGETDTQYF. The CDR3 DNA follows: TGTGCCAGCAGCGCCGGGGGGGAGACAGATACGCAGTATTTT.

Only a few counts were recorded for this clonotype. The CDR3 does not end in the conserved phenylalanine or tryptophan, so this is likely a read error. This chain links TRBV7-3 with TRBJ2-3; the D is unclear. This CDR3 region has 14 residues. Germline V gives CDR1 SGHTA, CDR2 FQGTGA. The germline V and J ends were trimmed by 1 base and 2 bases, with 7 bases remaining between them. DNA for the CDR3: TGTGCCAGCAGCTTAATGGGGAACACAGATACGCAGTATCTT. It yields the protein CASSLMGNTDTQYL.

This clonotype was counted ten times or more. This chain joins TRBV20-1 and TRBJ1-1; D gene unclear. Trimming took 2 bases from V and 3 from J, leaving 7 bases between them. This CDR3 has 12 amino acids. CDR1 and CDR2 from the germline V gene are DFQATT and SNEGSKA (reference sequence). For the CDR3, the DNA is TGCAGTGCTAGATCAGAGGACACTGAAGCTTTCTTT. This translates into CSARSEDTEAFF.

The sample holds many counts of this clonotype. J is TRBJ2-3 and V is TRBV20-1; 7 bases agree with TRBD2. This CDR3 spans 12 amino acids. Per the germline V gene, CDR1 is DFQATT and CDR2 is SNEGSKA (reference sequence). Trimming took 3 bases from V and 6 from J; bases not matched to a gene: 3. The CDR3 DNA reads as TGCAGTGCTAGGGGAGCGGGGGATACGCAGTATTTT. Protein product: CSARGAGDTQYF.

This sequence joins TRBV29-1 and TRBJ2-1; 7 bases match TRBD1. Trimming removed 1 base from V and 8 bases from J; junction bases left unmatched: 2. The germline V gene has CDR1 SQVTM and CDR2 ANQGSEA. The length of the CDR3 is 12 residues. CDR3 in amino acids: CSVEGDRDEQFF. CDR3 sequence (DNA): TGCAGCGTTGAAGGGGACAGAGATGAGCAGTTCTTC.

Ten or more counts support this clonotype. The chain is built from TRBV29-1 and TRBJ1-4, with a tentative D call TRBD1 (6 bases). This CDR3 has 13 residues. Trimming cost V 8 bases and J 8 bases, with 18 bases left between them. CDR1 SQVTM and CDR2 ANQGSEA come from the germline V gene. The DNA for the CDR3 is TGCAGCACATCACAGGGATCGAGGGAAAAACTGTTTTTT. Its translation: CSTSQGSREKLFF.

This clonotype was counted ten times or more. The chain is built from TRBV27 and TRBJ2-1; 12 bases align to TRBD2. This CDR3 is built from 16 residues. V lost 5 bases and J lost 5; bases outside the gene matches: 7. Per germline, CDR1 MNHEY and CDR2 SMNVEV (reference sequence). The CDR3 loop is CASSIPTSGRHNEQFF. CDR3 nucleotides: TGTGCCAGCAGTATACCGACTAGCGGGAGACACAATGAGCAGTTCTTC.